One sample yielded the 18 T cell receptor beta chains listed below, sequenced in a study of blood T cell repertoires in COVID-19. Assay used: immunoSEQ multiplex PCR; TCRdb lists only in-frame clones, some missing. The sample comprises roughly 67,000 clones, about 90% of which are singletons, and 4.4% rests with the top ten. Sequenced input: peripheral blood. These receptors all stem from a man aged 50-60 years with active COVID-19.

The chain links TRBV7-3 to TRBJ1-2; 10 nucleotides align to TRBD1. V shed 5 bases and J 7 bases; nucleotides not matched to a gene: 13. Germline values: CDR1 SGHTA, CDR2 FQGTGA. This CDR3 has 16 amino acids. The DNA of the CDR3 is TGTGCCAGCAGCCGTAGCCCGGGACAGGGGTCGGGTGGCTACACCTTC. Translating it yields CASSRSPGQGSGGYTF. Using reference TRBV7-3 and TRBJ1-2 for the parts outside the CDR3, the full variable domain is GAGVSQTPSNKVTEKGKYVELRCDPISGHTALYWYRQSLGQGPEFLIYFQGTGAADDSGLPNDRFFAVRPEGSVSTLKIQRTERGDSAVYLCASSRSPGQGSGGYTFGSGTRLTVV.

The V gene is TRBV7-9, the J gene TRBJ2-3; TRBD2 matches 10 bases. The CDR3 has 16 residues. Germline CDR1 and CDR2: SEHNR and FQNEAQ (reference sequence). V was pared by 5 bases and J by 4 bases, with 9 bases of the junction left unmatched. The CDR3 nucleotides are TGTGCCAGCAGCACAAGACTAGCGGGTTCTTCAGATACGCAGTATTTT. It codes for CASSTRLAGSSDTQYF.

The chain uses TRBV11-3 and TRBJ2-2; no clear D gene. This CDR3 is 16 amino acids long. V was trimmed by 5 bases and J by 4 bases, leaving 17 bases between them. Germline loops: CDR1 SGHNT, CDR2 YENEEA. For the CDR3, the DNA is TGTGCCAGCAGCAAAAGTACCCTACGAGCCACCGGGGAGCTGTTTTTT. The encoded protein is CASSKSTLRATGELFF.

This rearrangement joins TRBV7-3 to TRBJ2-3, with a tentative D call TRBD1 (6 bases). The CDR3 consists of 16 residues. Trimming took off 1 base at V and 1 base at J, with 12 bases between the two ends. Germline V gene lookup returns CDR1 SGHTA and CDR2 FQGTGA. Here the CDR3 DNA reads TGTGCCAGCAGCTTAATTGGGACAACCCGCACAGATACGCAGTATTTT. Encoded protein: CASSLIGTTRTDTQYF. Filled out from reference TRBV7-3 and TRBJ2-3, the complete variable domain reads GAGVSQTPSNKVTEKGKYVELRCDPISGHTALYWYRQSLGQGPEFLIYFQGTGAADDSGLPNDRFFAVRPEGSVSTLKIQRTERGDSAVYLCASSLIGTTRTDTQYFGPGTRLTVL.

The chain uses TRBV5-4 and TRBJ1-2; D gene ambiguous. Trimming shortened V by 4 bases and J by 8 bases, and 15 bases separated the two germline ends. Germline loops: CDR1 SGHNT, CDR2 YYREEE (reference sequence). The CDR3 sequence is 13 residues long. CDR3 protein: CASSPEGGRGYTF. As DNA, the CDR3 is TGTGCCAGCAGCCCCGAGGGAGGGCGAGGCTACACCTTC.

This clone was detected only once. The rearrangement uses TRBV19 and TRBJ2-2; D unresolved. Trimming stripped 4 bases from V and 0 bases from J, with 12 bases between. This CDR3 spans 16 amino acids. Germline-derived CDR1 and CDR2 are LNHDA and SQIVND (reference sequence). The CDR3 bases are TGTGCCAGTAGTAACTCTATTAAAACGAACACCGGGGAGCTGTTTTTT. Translated: CASSNSIKTNTGELFF.

V usage is TRBV11-3 and J usage is TRBJ1-6; TRBD1 agrees at 7 bases. V trimming: 5 bases; J trimming: 7 bases; junction bases outside the gene matches: 11. The CDR3 has 16 residues. Germline V gene sequence: CDR1 SGHNT, CDR2 YENEEA. CDR3 region: CASSPTGATRNSPLHF. CDR3 sequence (DNA): TGTGCCAGCAGCCCAACAGGGGCCACTAGGAATTCACCCCTCCACTTT.

Details on this clone: At one boundary the junction diverges from the germline segment, which might be a read error. This rearrangement joins TRBV4-1 to TRBJ2-7, with D perhaps being TRBD1 or TRBD2 (7 bases each). Germline CDR1 and CDR2: MGHRA and YSYEKL. The CDR3 extends over 15 amino acids. The CDR3 DNA reads TGCGCCAGCAGCAAAGAGCGGGACAGAGACTACGAGCAGTACTTC. It is translated as CASSKERDRDYEQYF.

CDR3 sequence: CASSPGLADRNEQFF. CDR3 sequence (DNA): TGTGCCAGCAGCCCGGGACTAGCCGATCGGAATGAGCAGTTCTTC. The V call is TRBV5-4, the J call TRBJ2-1; 9 bases line up with TRBD2. The V and J ends lost 4 bases and 7 bases, in that order; junction bases with no gene match: 9. Germline CDR1 is SGHNT and CDR2 is YYREEE (reference sequence). The CDR3 has 15 residues.

This clone was seen more than once but under ten times. V usage is TRBV15 and J usage is TRBJ2-1; 16 bases align to TRBD2. Germline values: CDR1 LNHNV, CDR2 YYDKDF (reference sequence). Trimming removed 8 bases from V and 9 bases from J; junction bases left unmatched: 10. The CDR3 has 16 residues. This CDR3 is CATGTGTSGGAGEQFF. CDR3 coding DNA: TGTGCCACCGGCACCGGGACTAGCGGGGGGGCCGGTGAGCAGTTCTTC.

This clone was picked up a small number of times. The V and J genes are TRBV11-3 and TRBJ1-2; D is perhaps TRBD1 (6 bases). This CDR3 region has 18 residues. Trimming left V 5 bases short and J 2 bases short, with 24 bases between. Germline assignment: CDR1 SGHNT and CDR2 YENEEA. The CDR3 protein is CASSPRIMGGRLNYGYTF. The DNA of the CDR3 is TGTGCCAGCAGCCCCAGAATAATGGGGGGGCGCCTGAACTATGGCTACACCTTC.

The V gene is TRBV6-1, the J gene TRBJ2-7, with 12 bases matching TRBD1. The CDR3 is 16 amino acids. Germline V gene lookup returns CDR1 MNHNS and CDR2 SASEGT. Trimming cost V 4 bases and J 5 bases; bases outside gene matches: 9. The CDR3, as DNA: TGTGCCAGCAGTGTTGAGCCGGGACAGGGGGCCAACGAGCAGTACTTC. It codes for CASSVEPGQGANEQYF.

This clone showed up just a few times. This rearrangement joins TRBV6-5 to TRBJ1-6; TRBD1 matches 8 bases. CDR3 size: 11 residues. Germline lookup yields CDR1 MNHEY and CDR2 SVGAGI. V shed 5 bases and J 14 bases; nucleotides not matched to a gene: 2. The CDR3 DNA reads TGTGCCAGCAGTCAACAGGGGGCCCTCCACTTT. Translated: CASSQQGALHF.

The chain recombines TRBV29-1 with TRBJ2-7; D is perhaps TRBD2 (7 bases). The CDR3 covers 14 residues. CDR1 is SQVTM, CDR2 ANQGSEA, per germline. Between the trimmed V and J ends, which lost 6 bases and 2 bases, there was a span of 17 bases. The CDR3 is CSVAGGAGPYEQYF. In DNA, the CDR3 is TGCAGCGTCGCTGGGGGGGCCGGGCCCTACGAGCAGTACTTC.

This chain connects TRBV2 to TRBJ1-2; 9 nucleotides line up with TRBD1. V lost 6 bases and J lost 1; bases outside the gene matches: 3. CDR3 length: 14 amino acids. Germline V CDR1 and CDR2: SNHLY, FYNNEI. This CDR3 is CASRKDRGNYGYTF. DNA for the CDR3: TGTGCCAGCAGGAAGGACAGGGGTAACTATGGCTACACCTTC.

This sequence joins TRBV11-2 and TRBJ2-7, with TRBD1 matching 7 bases. The CDR3 is made up of 13 amino acids. Looked up from germline, CDR1 is SGHAT and CDR2 is FQNNGV. The trim removed 4 bases at V and 3 bases at J, leaving 3 bases unmatched. The DNA of the CDR3 is TGTGCCAGCAGCTCGACAGGGAGCTACGAGCAGTACTTC. Translating gives CASSSTGSYEQYF.

This chain links TRBV11-1 with TRBJ2-2; 10 bases are a match to TRBD1. Germline V gene sequence: CDR1 SGHAT, CDR2 FQDESV (reference sequence). J lost 5 bases, V lost 2 bases, and 5 bases had no gene match. The CDR3 runs to 16 residues. The CDR3 nucleotides read TGTGCCAGCAGCTTAATGGGACAGGGGAATACCGGGGAGCTGTTTTTT. The encoded protein is CASSLMGQGNTGELFF.

The gene calls are TRBV5-1 and TRBJ2-5; 8 bases are shared with TRBD1. The junction had 5 bases not matched to a gene; V was cut back by 5 bases and J by 5 bases. Germline CDR1 is SGHRS and CDR2 is YFSETQ. CDR3 length: 13 residues. The CDR3 spells CASSTDRVETQYF. CDR3 nucleotide sequence: TGCGCCAGCAGTACGGACAGGGTGGAGACCCAGTACTTC.